A selection of T cell receptor beta chains follows, all from one sample in a study of radiotherapy plus CTLA-4 blockade in lung cancer. The repertoire was sequenced with immunoSEQ multiplex PCR; TCRdb's copy has only in-frame clones and lacks some. The sample holds roughly 130,000 clones, approximately 90% seen once. The source was peripheral blood, collected from a patient treated with radiotherapy plus ipilimumab. Source of these receptors: a human donor with non-small cell lung cancer that progressed on radiotherapy plus ipilimumab. Each CDR3 is given without its conserved first and last residue. Expanded clones get a size class; other rows say once, few or many, or leave the size out.

V gene	clone size	J gene	CDR3 protein
TRBV20-1	NA	TRBJ2-1	SARRGNEQF
TRBV6-1	NA	TRBJ1-1	ASSEYKNTEAF
TRBV6-1	NA	TRBJ2-3	ASSGRTSAATDTQY
TRBV6-5	NA	TRBJ2-1	ASSSTPAGFGNEQF
TRBV5-3	NA	TRBJ2-7	ARVGEQY
TRBV6-6	NA	TRBJ1-6	ASTGLGSPLH
TRBV12-5	NA	TRBJ2-7	ASGSGGDSYEQY
TRBV6-1	NA	TRBJ2-7	ASSGLNEQY
TRBV7-9	NA	TRBJ2-1	ASGLAGSNEQF
TRBV29-1	NA	TRBJ2-5	SSSADQETQY
TRBV19	NA	TRBJ1-1	ASSIGTAMNTEAF
TRBV6-5	once	TRBJ1-2	ASSAKGYGYT
TRBV5-6	NA	TRBJ1-1	ASSSLHGGDGTEAF